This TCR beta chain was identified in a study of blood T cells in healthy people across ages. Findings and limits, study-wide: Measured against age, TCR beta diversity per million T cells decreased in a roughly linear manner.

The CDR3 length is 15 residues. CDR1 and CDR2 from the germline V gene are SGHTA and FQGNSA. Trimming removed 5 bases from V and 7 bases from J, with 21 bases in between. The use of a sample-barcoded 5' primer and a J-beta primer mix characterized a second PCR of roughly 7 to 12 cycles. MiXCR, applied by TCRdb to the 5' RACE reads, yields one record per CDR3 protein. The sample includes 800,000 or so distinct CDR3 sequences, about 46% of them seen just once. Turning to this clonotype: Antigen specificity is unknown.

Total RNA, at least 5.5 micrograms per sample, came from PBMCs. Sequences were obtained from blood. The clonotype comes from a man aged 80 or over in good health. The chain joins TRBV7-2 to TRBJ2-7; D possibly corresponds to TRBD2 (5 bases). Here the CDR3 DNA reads TGTGCCAGCAGCGTTGGCTATCGAGGGCTGGGGGAGCAGTACTTC. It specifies CASSVGYRGLGEQYF.